The T cell receptor (beta chain) described here comes from a study of blood T cells in healthy people across ages (dated by TCRdb to 2013 to 2016). Concerning the study at large: In model experiments, template switching captured about one uniquely barcoded TCR beta cDNA molecule for every two T cells. The study analyzed two additional independent replicas of 1 million unique cDNA reads from the same blood draw for two donors, one aged 18 to 30 and one aged 80 or older. To avoid experimental bias, donors of different ages were distributed randomly across sequencing lanes. The study measured age-related changes in TCR beta repertoire diversity using deep sequencing normalized with unique cDNA molecular identifiers. Four age groups were formed from the donors: young (average around 15 years), middle-aged (roughly 38), aged (around 68) and long-lived (around 80).

Beyond this particular receptor, the publication reports: As age increased, observed TCR beta diversity per million T cells dropped in a roughly linear way, and a significant reduction was already evident by age about 40. Estimates of total diversity based on one million sequenced T cells were regarded as lower bounds and as underestimates. Compared with the aged group, more naive CD4+ T cells, fewer expanded clones and increased TCR diversity were shown by the long-lived group, suggesting age selection. Observed TCR beta diversity correlated strongly with the percentage of naive T cells measured by flow cytometry. Donor CMV infection status was unknown, potentially confounding age-related changes in expanded clonotypes. Because profiling used bulk unsorted PBMCs, naive and antigen-experienced compartments could not be compared conclusively.

The 39 donors, aged about 6 to 100 years, were systemically healthy Caucasian individuals from Russia. Each donor gave around 9 milliliters of peripheral blood, collected into EDTA-treated Vacutainer tubes. Ficoll-Paque density-gradient centrifugation was used to isolate PBMCs, with at least 6.5 million obtained per sample. Trizol reagent was used to extract total RNA from PBMCs, with at least 6 micrograms per sample. Naive CD45RAhigh/CD27high T cell percentages were measured by flow cytometry on a PBMC aliquot from every donor. For this clonotype: The clone's antigen remains unknown. The sample holds no much larger clone one base away, and base qualities are not on file.

Library preparation used 5' RACE. The sample was run on an Illumina HiSeq 2500. The second PCR ran for roughly 7 to 11 cycles and used a J-beta primer mix along with a sample-barcoded 5' primer. A template-switch 5' adaptor carrying 12 random nucleotides introduced a unique molecular identifier onto each TCR beta cDNA molecule. Each sample yielded at least 2.5 million CDR3-containing paired-end reads. All of the RNA was converted into first-strand cDNA using the Mint cDNA synthesis kit, with a TRBC-specific oligonucleotide serving as the primer. Following uracil-DNA glycosylase treatment, all cDNA underwent a first 18-cycle PCR with the universal primers M1SS and BC2_uni_R. The authors processed their data as follows. For normalization, 1 million high-quality reads were randomly selected from each sample, with every read carrying a distinct molecular identifier. Instead of being binned into consensus sequences, reads with shared molecular identifiers were discarded. CDR3 identification, clonotype clustering and error correction used MiTCR with a Q25 quality threshold and the strictest error-elimination algorithm. A nonparametric unseen species model with Euler transformation was used to estimate a lower bound on total TCR beta diversity. TCRdb handled the public reads itself, with Q25 trimming in fastp and clone calling in MiXCR, and kept productive beta chains. Duplicate CDR3 protein sequences are folded into a single record with the most common DNA and genes. The V and J calls shown here were made by TCRdb, not taken from the authors' results. The sample profile shows about 730,000 distinct CDR3 sequences; about 40% of them were found once. The ten largest clones capture 20% to 25% of the sample.

The cysteine opens and the phenylalanine closes a CDR3 of 15 amino acids. Just CDR3 DNA is preserved here, 45 bases in frame from base 1. Between the V and J ends, shortened by 0 bases and 2 bases respectively, the junction contains 13 bases. Taken from the germline V gene (reference sequence), the CDR1 and CDR2 loops are DFQATT and SNEGSKA. The TCR was taken from a woman aged 60 to 75 in good health. Sequencing was performed on blood. The chain uses TRBV20-1 and TRBJ1-2; a tentative D match to TRBD1 spans 5 bases. The CDR3 reads as follows: CSARDLAGINYGYTF. The DNA sequence is given as TGCAGTGCTAGAGATTTGGCAGGGATCAACTATGGCTACACCTTC.